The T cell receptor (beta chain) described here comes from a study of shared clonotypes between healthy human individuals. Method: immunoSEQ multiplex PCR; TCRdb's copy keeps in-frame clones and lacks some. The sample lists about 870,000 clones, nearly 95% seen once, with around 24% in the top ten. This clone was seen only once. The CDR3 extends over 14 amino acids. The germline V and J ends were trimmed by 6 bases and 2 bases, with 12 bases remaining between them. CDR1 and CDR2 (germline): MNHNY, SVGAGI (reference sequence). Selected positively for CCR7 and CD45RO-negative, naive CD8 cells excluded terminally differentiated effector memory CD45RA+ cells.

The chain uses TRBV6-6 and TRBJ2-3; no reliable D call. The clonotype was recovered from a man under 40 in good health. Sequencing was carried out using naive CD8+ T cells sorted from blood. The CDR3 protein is CASRTVADTDTQYF. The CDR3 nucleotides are TGTGCCAGCAGGACGGTAGCCGACACAGATACGCAGTATTTT.